What follows is one T cell receptor beta chain and its context. Other DNA sequences in this specimen translate into the identical CDR3. These data come from a study of technical replicates of blood from a few donors. V lost 2 bases to trimming and J lost 7 bases, with 3 bases between them. CDR3 length: 11 amino acids. The germline V gene has CDR1 MDHEN and CDR2 SYDVKM. Some clones are missing from TCRdb's copy, which holds only in-frame ones; the method was immunoSEQ multiplex PCR. The sample contains tens of thousands of clones, 90% to 95% of which appear only once. This clonotype was sampled from a human donor in good health. The sample comprised T cells isolated from PBMCs. The chain carries TRBV28 and TRBJ2-1; no firm D call. The CDR3 loop reads CASSLLNEQFF. CDR3 coding DNA: TGTGCCAGCAGTTTACTGAATGAGCAGTTCTTC.